This section outlines one TCR beta chain sequence together with its context. These data belong to a study of cytomegalovirus exposure and HLA in healthy donors. The PCR employed 60 Vbeta primers together with 13 Jbeta primers. The protocol was immunoSEQ multiplex PCR, while the TCRdb copy is restricted to in-frame clones and leaves out a portion. This repertoire includes 150,000 to 200,000 clones. The CDR3 runs to 14 residues. The V gene's germline CDR1 is MDHEN and CDR2 SYDVKM. V dropped 0 bases and J dropped 7 bases, with 10 bases sitting between them. The sequence came from a man aged 25-45 years in good health and CMV-seronegative. The sample was PBMCs. The J gene is TRBJ2-1, the V gene TRBV28; D call uncertain. The CDR3 loop reads CASSLWTVVNEQFF. CDR3 in DNA: TGTGCCAGCAGTTTATGGACTGTCGTAAATGAGCAGTTCTTC.